This note documents a single TCR beta chain sequence. The V segment lost 4 bases and the J segment 7 bases; nucleotides outside the gene matches: 11. Germline CDR1 is SGHRS and CDR2 is YFSETQ. The CDR3 is made up of 15 amino acids. The sample belongs to a study of T cell changes during pregnancy in multiple sclerosis. Profiled with immunoSEQ multiplex PCR; TCRdb holds only in-frame clones, not every one. The data show under 70,000 clones, 85% to 95% seen once. V usage is TRBV5-1 and J usage is TRBJ1-5, with 7 bases lining up with TRBD1. This TCR came from a female donor with multiple sclerosis, enrolled in a pregnancy study. Sequenced here: CD4+ T cells from peripheral blood mononuclear cells, sampled after pregnancy. The CDR3 bases are TGCGCCAGCAGCACAGGGGACAGAGCTGAACAGCCCCAGCATTTT. It is translated as CASSTGDRAEQPQHF.